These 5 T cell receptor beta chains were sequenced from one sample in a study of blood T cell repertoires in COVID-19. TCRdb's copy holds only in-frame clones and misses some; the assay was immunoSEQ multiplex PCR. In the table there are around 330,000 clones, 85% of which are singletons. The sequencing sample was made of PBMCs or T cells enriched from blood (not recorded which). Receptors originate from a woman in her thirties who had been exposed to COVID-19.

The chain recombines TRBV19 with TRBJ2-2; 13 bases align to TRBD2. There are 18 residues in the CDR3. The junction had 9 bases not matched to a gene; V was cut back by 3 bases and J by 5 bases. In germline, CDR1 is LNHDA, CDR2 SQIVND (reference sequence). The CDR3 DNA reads TGTGCCAGTAGTATGGCTGGGACTAGCGGGGTTGGAACCGGGGAGCTGTTTTTT. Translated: CASSMAGTSGVGTGELFF.

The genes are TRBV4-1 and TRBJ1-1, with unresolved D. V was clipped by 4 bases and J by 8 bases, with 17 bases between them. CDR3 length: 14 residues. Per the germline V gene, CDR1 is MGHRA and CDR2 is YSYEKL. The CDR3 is CASSLNIQAGEAFF. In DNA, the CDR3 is TGCGCCAGCAGCCTCAATATCCAGGCGGGGGAAGCTTTCTTT.

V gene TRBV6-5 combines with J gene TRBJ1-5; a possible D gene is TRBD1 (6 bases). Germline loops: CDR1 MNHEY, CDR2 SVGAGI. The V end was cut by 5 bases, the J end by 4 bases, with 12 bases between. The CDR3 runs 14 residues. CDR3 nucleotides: TGTGCCAGCAGTCCGGACAGACTTAATCAGCCCCAGCATTTT. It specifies CASSPDRLNQPQHF.

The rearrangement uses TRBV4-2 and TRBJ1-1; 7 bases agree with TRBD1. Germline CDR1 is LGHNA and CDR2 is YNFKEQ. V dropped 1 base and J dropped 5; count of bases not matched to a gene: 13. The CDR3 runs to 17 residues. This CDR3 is CASSQGLTGRVGTEAFF. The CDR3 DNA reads TGTGCCAGCAGCCAAGGATTGACAGGGCGAGTTGGGACTGAAGCTTTCTTT.

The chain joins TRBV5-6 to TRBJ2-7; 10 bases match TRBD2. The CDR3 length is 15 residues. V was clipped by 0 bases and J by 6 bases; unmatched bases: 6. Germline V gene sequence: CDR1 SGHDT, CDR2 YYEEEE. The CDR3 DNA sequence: TGTGCCAGCAGCTTGGCCGGGGGACTAGCGTCCGAGCAGTACTTC. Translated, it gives CASSLAGGLASEQYF.